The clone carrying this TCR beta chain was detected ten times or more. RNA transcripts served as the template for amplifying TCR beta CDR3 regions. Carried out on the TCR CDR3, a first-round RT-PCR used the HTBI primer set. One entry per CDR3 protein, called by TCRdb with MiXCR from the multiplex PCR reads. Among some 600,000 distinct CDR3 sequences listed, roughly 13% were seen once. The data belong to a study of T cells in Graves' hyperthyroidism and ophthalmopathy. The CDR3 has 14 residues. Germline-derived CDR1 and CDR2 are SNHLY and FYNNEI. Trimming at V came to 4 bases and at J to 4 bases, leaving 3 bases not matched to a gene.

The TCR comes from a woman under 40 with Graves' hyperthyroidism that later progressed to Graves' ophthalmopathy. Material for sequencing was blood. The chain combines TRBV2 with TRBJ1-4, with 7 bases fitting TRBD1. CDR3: CASSAGTDNEKLFF. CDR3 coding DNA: TGTGCCAGCAGTGCTGGGACAGATAATGAAAAACTGTTTTTT.